The 15 T cell receptor beta chains reported below all come from one sample, sequenced in a study of blood T cell repertoires in COVID-19. Some clones are missing from TCRdb's copy, which holds only in-frame ones; the method was immunoSEQ multiplex PCR. The table lists over 90,000 clones, approximately 92% of them singletons. Input material: peripheral blood. Source of these receptors: a man between 18 and 29 years old with acute or convalescent COVID-19.

The V call is TRBV11-2, the J call TRBJ1-6, with D uncertain. V lost 8 bases and J 7 bases, leaving 15 bases between the germline ends. Germline values: CDR1 SGHAT, CDR2 FQNNGV. This CDR3 region has 14 residues. The CDR3 sequence: CASGRAALNSPLHF. CDR3 coding DNA: TGTGCCAGCGGGCGGGCAGCCCTAAATTCACCCCTCCACTTT.

This clone occurred a few times. J is TRBJ1-5 and V is TRBV30; D is unresolved. Germline CDR1 and CDR2: GTSNPN and SVGIG (reference sequence). Deletions cut 2 bases from V and 5 bases from J, with 13 bases between. The CDR3 spans 14 residues. The CDR3 DNA sequence: TGTGCCTGGAGTCCTAATAGTGCTTATCAGCCCCAGCATTTT. Translating gives CAWSPNSAYQPQHF.

This chain links TRBV3-1 (or the pseudogene TRBV3-2) with TRBJ1-1; D is unresolved. The ends were cut back, 1 base at V and 3 bases at J, with 6 bases in the middle. Germline V gene sequence: CDR1 LGHDT, CDR2 YNNKEL (reference sequence). This CDR3 is 13 amino acids long. The CDR3 spells CASSQVPDTEAFF. CDR3 nucleotides: TGTGCCAGCAGCCAAGTCCCGGACACTGAAGCTTTCTTT.

In its sample, this clone was seen once. The chain joins TRBV27 to TRBJ2-7; no clear D. Germline V gives CDR1 MNHEY, CDR2 SMNVEV (reference sequence). Trimming pared 6 bases from V and 0 bases from J, leaving 18 bases between. This CDR3 is 16 amino acids long. The CDR3 reads CASSLGPPLSSYEQYF. The CDR3 DNA sequence: TGTGCCAGCAGCCTGGGCCCTCCCTTAAGCTCCTACGAGCAGTACTTC.

This chain connects TRBV7-9 to TRBJ2-7, with D possibly matching TRBD1 (6 bases). Trimming pared 5 bases from V and 6 bases from J, leaving 23 bases between. This CDR3 has 16 residues. CDR1 and CDR2 (germline): SEHNR, FQNEAQ (reference sequence). CDR3 protein: CASSGRDTGRGVEQYF. CDR3 nucleotides: TGTGCCAGCAGCGGACGGGACACCGGTCGAGGTGTCGAGCAGTACTTC.

The chain combines TRBV4-1 with TRBJ1-4, with D unresolved. The V end lost 4 bases, the J end lost 8 bases, and 14 bases lay between the germline ends. Per the germline V gene, CDR1 is MGHRA and CDR2 is YSYEKL. This CDR3 comprises 14 residues. CDR3 region: CASSPREQDEKLFF. For the CDR3, the DNA is TGCGCCAGCAGCCCCCGGGAGCAAGACGAAAAACTGTTTTTT.

The rearrangement links TRBV27 to TRBJ2-7; maybe TRBD1 (6 bases). The V end lost 2 bases, the J end lost 5 bases, and 19 bases lay between the germline ends. CDR3 length equals 16 residues. The germline gives CDR1 MNHEY, CDR2 SMNVEV (reference sequence). The CDR3 loop reads CASSLKGTPEVDEQYF. CDR3 sequence (DNA): TGTGCCAGCAGTTTAAAGGGGACACCGGAAGTCGACGAGCAGTACTTC.

The rearrangement joins TRBV7-9 to TRBJ1-6; D remains ambiguous. This CDR3 has 15 amino acids. The V and J ends lost 6 bases and 7 bases respectively, with 16 bases between them. Germline CDR1 SEHNR, CDR2 FQNEAQ (reference sequence). This CDR3 is CASSSIVSGNSPLHF. The CDR3 nucleotides are TGTGCCAGCAGTTCGATTGTCTCGGGGAATTCACCCCTCCACTTT.

J is TRBJ1-1 and V is TRBV4-1, with 8 bases lining up with TRBD1. This CDR3 has 15 residues. Germline V gene data show CDR1 as MGHRA and CDR2 as YSYEKL. V lost 4 bases, J lost 6 bases, and 10 bases stayed unmatched. The CDR3 DNA reads TGCGCCAGCAGCCCCCACGGACAGGGTGAACCTGAAGCTTTCTTT. It specifies CASSPHGQGEPEAFF.

This rearrangement joins TRBV11-3 to TRBJ2-3; D ambiguous. Deletions cut 6 bases from V and 2 bases from J, with 12 bases between. The CDR3 loop spans 14 amino acids. Germline assignment: CDR1 SGHNT and CDR2 YENEEA. CDR3 residues: CASSRLEDTDTQYF. The CDR3 DNA reads as TGTGCCAGCAGTCGGCTTGAGGACACAGATACGCAGTATTTT. The full variable domain, completed using reference TRBV11-3 and TRBJ2-3, is EAGVVQSPRYKIIEKKQPVAFWCNPISGHNTLYWYLQNLGQGPELLIRYENEEAVDDSQLPKDRFSAERLKGVDSTLKIQPAELGDSAVYLCASSRLEDTDTQYFGPGTRLTVL.

The chain links TRBV5-1 to TRBJ2-5; D is perhaps TRBD2 (5 bases). Germline V gene sequence: CDR1 SGHRS, CDR2 YFSETQ. Between the trimmed V and J ends, which lost 0 bases and 7 bases, there was a span of 16 bases. The CDR3 loop spans 15 amino acids. CDR3 in amino acids: CASSLDPRGVGTQYF. CDR3 coding DNA: TGCGCCAGCAGCTTGGACCCCCGGGGTGTCGGGACCCAGTACTTC.

A few counts support this clone. The gene calls are TRBV7-7 and TRBJ2-7, with 10 bases identical to TRBD1. The germline CDR1 and CDR2 sequences are SSHAT and FNYEAQ (reference sequence). The CDR3 runs 14 residues. The V gene end was trimmed by 5 bases and the J gene end by 3 bases; junction bases not matched to a gene: 4. The CDR3: CASSPRTGGYEQYF. CDR3 DNA sequence: TGTGCCAGCAGCCCTAGGACAGGGGGCTACGAGCAGTACTTC.

This sequence joins TRBV9 and TRBJ2-5; 12 bases align to TRBD2. V lost 2 bases to trimming and J lost 3 bases; unmatched junction nucleotides: 5. The CDR3 totals 16 residues. Germline CDR1 SGDLS, CDR2 YYNGEE. This CDR3 reads CASSVLTSGGKETQYF. The CDR3 coding sequence is TGTGCCAGCAGCGTCTTGACTAGCGGGGGTAAAGAGACCCAGTACTTC.

V gene TRBV5-1 combines with J gene TRBJ2-5, with no clear D. V was cut by 3 bases and J by 2 bases, with 8 bases left in between. The CDR3 consists of 13 residues. Germline lookup yields CDR1 SGHRS and CDR2 YFSETQ. CDR3 loop: CASSSLVQETQYF. The CDR3 DNA follows: TGCGCCAGCAGCTCTCTCGTTCAAGAGACCCAGTACTTC. Filled out from reference TRBV5-1 and TRBJ2-5, the complete variable domain reads KAGVTQTPRYLIKTRGQQVTLSCSPISGHRSVSWYQQTPGQGLQFLFEYFSETQRNKGNFPGRFSGRQFSNSRSEMNVSTLELGDSALYLCASSSLVQETQYFGPGTRLLVL.

The rearrangement joins TRBV7-2 to TRBJ2-1; 11 bases line up with TRBD2. CDR1 is SGHTA, CDR2 FQGNSA, per germline. The CDR3 has 15 residues. Trimming cost V 6 bases and J 4 bases; bases outside gene matches: 5. The CDR3 nucleotides read TGTGCCAGCAGACGGACTAGCGGGCAATACAATGAGCAGTTCTTC. Amino acid sequence: CASRRTSGQYNEQFF.